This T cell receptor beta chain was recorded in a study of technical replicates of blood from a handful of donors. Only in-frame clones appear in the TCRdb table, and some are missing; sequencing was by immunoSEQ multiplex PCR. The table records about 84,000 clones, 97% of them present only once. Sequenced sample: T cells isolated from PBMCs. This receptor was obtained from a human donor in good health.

The CDR3 loop reads CASSDYREGTQYF. Here the CDR3 DNA reads TGTGCCAGCAGCGACTACAGGGAGGGGACCCAGTACTTC. V gene TRBV9 combines with J gene TRBJ2-5, with a weak D call TRBD2 (7 bases). Trimming took off 3 bases at V and 7 bases at J, with 13 bases between the two ends. The CDR3 is made up of 13 amino acids. Germline-derived CDR1 and CDR2 are SGDLS and YYNGEE.